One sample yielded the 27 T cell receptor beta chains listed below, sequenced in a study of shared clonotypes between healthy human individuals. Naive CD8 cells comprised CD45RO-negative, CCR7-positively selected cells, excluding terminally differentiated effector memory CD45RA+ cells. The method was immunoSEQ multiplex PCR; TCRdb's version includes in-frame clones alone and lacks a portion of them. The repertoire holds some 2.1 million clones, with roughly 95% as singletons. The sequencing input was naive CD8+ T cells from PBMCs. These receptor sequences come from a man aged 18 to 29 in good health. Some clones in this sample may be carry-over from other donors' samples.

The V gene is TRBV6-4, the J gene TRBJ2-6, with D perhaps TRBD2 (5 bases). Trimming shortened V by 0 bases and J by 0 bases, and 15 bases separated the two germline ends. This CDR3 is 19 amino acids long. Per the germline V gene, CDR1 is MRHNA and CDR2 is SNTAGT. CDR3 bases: TGTGCCAGCAGTGACTCTAGCGCAGGTTTCCTCTCTGGGGCCAACGTCCTGACTTTC. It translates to CASSDSSAGFLSGANVLTF.

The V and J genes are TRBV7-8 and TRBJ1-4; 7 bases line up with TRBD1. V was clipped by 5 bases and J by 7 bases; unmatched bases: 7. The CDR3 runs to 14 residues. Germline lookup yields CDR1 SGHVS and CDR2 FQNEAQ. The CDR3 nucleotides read TGTGCCAGCAGCACAGGGGCGAGGATTGAAAAACTGTTTTTT. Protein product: CASSTGARIEKLFF.

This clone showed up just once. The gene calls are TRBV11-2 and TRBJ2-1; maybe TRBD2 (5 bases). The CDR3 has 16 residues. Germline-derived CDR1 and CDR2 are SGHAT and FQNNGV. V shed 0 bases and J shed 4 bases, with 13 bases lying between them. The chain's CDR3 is CASSLDLSGMYNEQFF. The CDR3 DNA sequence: TGTGCCAGCAGCTTAGATCTCTCCGGGATGTACAATGAGCAGTTCTTC.

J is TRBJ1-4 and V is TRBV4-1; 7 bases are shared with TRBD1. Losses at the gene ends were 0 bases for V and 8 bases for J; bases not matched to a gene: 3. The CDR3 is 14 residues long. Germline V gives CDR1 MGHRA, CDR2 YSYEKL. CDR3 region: CASSQERQGEKLFF. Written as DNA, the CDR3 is TGCGCCAGCAGCCAAGAAAGACAGGGAGAAAAACTGTTTTTT.

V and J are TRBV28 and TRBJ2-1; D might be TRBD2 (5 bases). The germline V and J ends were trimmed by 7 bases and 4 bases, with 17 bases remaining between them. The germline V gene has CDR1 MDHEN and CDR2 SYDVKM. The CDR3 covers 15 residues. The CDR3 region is CASTPDGVQYNEQFF. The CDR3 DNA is TGTGCCAGCACCCCGGACGGGGTCCAATACAATGAGCAGTTCTTC.

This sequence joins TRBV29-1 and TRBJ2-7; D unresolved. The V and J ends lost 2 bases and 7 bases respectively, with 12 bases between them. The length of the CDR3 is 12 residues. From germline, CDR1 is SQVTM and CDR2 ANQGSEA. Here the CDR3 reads CSVEWARGEQYF. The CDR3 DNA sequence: TGCAGCGTTGAATGGGCCCGTGGGGAGCAGTACTTC.

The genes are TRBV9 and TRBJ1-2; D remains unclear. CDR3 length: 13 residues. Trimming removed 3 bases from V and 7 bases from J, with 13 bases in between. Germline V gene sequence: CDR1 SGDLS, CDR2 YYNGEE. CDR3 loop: CASSGPPQAGYTF. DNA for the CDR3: TGTGCCAGCAGCGGCCCCCCGCAGGCTGGCTACACCTTC.

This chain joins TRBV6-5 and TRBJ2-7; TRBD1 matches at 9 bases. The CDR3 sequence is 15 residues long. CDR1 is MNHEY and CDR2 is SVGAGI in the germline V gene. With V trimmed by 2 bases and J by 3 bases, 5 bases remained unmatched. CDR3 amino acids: CASSYIRDRVYEQYF. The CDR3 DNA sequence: TGTGCCAGCAGTTACATCCGGGACAGGGTCTACGAGCAGTACTTC.

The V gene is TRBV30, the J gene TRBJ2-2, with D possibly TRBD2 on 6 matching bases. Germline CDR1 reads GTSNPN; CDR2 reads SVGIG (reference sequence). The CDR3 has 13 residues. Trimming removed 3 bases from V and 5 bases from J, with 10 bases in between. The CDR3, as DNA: TGTGCCTGGAGGTACGGGGGAACCGGGGAGCTGTTTTTT. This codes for CAWRYGGTGELFF.

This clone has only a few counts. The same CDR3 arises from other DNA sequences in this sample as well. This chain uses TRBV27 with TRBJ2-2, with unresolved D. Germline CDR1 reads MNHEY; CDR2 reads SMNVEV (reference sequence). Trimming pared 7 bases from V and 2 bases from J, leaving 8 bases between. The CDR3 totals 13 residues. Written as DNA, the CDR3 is TGTGCCAGCACCCCAAGAAACACCGGGGAGCTGTTTTTT. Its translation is CASTPRNTGELFF.

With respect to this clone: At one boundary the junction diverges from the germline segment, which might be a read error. In DNA, the CDR3 is TGTGCCAGCAGCGAGGGGACAGGGCCCTTGATCTTC. Translated: CASSEGTGPLIF. V gene TRBV9 combines with J gene TRBJ2-7; 9 bases fit TRBD1. CDR1 is SGDLS, CDR2 YYNGEE, per germline. This CDR3 has 12 amino acids.

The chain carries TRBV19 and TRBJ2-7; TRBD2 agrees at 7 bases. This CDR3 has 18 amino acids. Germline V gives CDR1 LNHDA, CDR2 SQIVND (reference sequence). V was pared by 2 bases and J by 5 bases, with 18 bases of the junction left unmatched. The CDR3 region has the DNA TGTGCCAGTAGTATAAACCTCATCAGCGGGACTACTACTCACGAGCAGTACTTC. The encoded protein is CASSINLISGTTTHEQYF.

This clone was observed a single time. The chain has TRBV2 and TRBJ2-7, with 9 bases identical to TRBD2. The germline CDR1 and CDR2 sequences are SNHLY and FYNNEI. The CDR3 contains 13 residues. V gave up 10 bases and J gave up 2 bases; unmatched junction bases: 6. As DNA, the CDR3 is TGTGCCATCCGGACTAGCGACACCTACGAGCAGTACTTC. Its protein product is CAIRTSDTYEQYF.

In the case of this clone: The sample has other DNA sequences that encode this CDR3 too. CDR3 DNA sequence: TGCAGCGTTTCCGGGGGGAACACTGAAGCTTTCTTT. This translates into CSVSGGNTEAFF. V and J are TRBV29-1 and TRBJ1-1; TRBD1 is a possible D gene (5 bases). The germline V gene has CDR1 SQVTM and CDR2 ANQGSEA. This CDR3 spans 12 amino acids. The V end was cut by 5 bases, the J end by 1 base, with 8 bases between.

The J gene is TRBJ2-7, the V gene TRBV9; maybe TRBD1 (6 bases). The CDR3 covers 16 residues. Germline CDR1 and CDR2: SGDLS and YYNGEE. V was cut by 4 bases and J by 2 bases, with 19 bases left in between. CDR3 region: CASSLPSGTPTYEQYF. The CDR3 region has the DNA TGTGCCAGCAGCCTCCCCTCCGGGACACCCACCTACGAGCAGTACTTC.

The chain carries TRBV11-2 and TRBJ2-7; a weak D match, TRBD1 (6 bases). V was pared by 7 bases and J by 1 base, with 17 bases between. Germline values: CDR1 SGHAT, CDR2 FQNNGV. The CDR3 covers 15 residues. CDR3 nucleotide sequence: TGTGCCAGCACCCTACAGGGATTTGGGTCCTACGAGCAGTACTTC. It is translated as CASTLQGFGSYEQYF.

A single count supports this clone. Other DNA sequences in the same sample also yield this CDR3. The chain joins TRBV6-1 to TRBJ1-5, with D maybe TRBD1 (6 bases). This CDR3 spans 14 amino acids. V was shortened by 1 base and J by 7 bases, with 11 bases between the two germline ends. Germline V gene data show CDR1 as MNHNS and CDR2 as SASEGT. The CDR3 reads CASSEGWGRQPQHF. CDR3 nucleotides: TGTGCCAGCAGTGAAGGATGGGGGCGGCAGCCCCAGCATTTT.

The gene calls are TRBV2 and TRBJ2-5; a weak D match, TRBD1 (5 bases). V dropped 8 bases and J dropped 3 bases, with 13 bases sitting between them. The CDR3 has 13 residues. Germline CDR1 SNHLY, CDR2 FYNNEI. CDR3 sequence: CASGFGHKETQYF. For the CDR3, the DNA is TGTGCCAGCGGCTTCGGACACAAAGAGACCCAGTACTTC.

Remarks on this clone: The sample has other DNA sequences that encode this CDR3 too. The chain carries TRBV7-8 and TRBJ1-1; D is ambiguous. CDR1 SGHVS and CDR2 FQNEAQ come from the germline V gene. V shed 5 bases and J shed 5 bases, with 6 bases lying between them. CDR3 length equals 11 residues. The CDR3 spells CASSPGTEAFF. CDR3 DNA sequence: TGTGCCAGCAGCCCGGGAACTGAAGCTTTCTTT. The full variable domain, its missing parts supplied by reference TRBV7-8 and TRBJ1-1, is GAGVSQSPRYKVAKRGQDVALRCDPISGHVSLFWYQQALGQGPEFLTYFQNEAQLDKSGLPSDRFFAERPEGSVSTLKIQRTQQEDSAVYLCASSPGTEAFFGQGTRLTVV.

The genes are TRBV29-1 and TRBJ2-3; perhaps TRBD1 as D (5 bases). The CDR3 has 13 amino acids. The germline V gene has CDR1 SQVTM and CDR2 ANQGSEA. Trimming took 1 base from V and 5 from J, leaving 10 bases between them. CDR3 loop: CSVEVARGDTQYF. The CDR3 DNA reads TGCAGCGTTGAAGTAGCTAGGGGAGATACGCAGTATTTT.

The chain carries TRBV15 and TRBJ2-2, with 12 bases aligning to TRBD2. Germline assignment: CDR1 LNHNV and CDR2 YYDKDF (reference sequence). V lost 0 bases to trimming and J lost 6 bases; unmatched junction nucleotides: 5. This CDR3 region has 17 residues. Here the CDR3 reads CATSRDVTSGSAGELFF. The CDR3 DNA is TGTGCCACCAGCAGAGATGTGACTAGCGGGAGTGCCGGGGAGCTGTTTTTT.

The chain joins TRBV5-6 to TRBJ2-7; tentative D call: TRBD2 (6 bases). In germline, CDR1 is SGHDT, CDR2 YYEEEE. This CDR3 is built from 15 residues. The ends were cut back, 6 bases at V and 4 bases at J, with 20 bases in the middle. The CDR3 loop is CASTMEGQTPYEQYF. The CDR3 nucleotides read TGTGCCAGCACCATGGAGGGGCAGACCCCATACGAGCAGTACTTC. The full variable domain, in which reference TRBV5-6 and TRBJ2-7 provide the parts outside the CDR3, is DAGVTQSPTHLIKTRGQQVTLRCSPKSGHDTVSWYQQALGQGPQFIFQYYEEEERQRGNFPDRFSGHQFPNYSSELNVNALLLGDSALYLCASTMEGQTPYEQYFGPGTRLTVT.

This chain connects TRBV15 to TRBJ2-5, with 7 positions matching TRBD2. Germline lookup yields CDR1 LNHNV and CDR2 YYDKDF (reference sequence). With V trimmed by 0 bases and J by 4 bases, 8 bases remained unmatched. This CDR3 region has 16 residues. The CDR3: CATSRDGGTVGETQYF. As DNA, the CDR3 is TGTGCCACCAGCAGAGACGGGGGGACGGTTGGAGAGACCCAGTACTTC. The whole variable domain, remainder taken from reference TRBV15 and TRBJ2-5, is DAMVIQNPRYQVTQFGKPVTLSCSQTLNHNVMYWYQQKSSQAPKLLFHYYDKDFNNEADTPDNFQSRRPNTSFCFLDIRSPGLGDTAMYLCATSRDGGTVGETQYFGPGTRLLVL.

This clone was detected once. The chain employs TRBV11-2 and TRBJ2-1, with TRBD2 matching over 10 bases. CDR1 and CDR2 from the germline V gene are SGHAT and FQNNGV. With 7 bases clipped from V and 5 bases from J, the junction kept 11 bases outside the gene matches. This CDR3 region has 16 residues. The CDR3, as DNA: TGTGCCAGCACCGATTACGGACTAGCGGTCGACAATGAGCAGTTCTTC. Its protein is CASTDYGLAVDNEQFF.

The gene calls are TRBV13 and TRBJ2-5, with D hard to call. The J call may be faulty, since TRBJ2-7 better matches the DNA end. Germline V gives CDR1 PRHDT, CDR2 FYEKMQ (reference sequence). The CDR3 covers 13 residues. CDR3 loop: CASSSVGVYEQYF. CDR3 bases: TGTGCCAGCAGCTCCGTTGGGGTTTACGAGCAGTACTTC.

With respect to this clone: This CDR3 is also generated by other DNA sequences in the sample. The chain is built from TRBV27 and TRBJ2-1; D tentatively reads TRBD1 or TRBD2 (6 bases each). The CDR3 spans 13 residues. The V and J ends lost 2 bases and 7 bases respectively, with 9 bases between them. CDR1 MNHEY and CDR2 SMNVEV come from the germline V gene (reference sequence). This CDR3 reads CASSLTGANEQFF. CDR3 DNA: TGTGCCAGCAGTTTAACGGGGGCGAATGAGCAGTTCTTC.

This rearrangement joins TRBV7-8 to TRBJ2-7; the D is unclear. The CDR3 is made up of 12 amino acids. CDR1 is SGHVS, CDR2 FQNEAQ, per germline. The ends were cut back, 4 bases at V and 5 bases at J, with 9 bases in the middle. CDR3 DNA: TGTGCCAGCAGCTCCCTTGGGAACGAGCAGTACTTC. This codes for CASSSLGNEQYF.